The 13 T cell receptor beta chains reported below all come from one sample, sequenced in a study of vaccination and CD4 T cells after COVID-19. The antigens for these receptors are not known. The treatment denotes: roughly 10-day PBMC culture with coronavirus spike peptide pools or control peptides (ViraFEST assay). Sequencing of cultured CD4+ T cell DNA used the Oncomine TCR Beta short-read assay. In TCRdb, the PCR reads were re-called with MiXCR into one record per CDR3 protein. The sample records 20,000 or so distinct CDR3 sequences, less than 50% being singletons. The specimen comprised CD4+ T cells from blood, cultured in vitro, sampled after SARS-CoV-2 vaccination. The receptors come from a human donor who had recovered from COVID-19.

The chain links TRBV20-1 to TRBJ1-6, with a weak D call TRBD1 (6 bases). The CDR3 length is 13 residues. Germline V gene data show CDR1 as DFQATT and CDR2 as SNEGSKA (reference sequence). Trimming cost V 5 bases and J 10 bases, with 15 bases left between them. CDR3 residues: CSALQGGGSPLHF. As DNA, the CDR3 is TGCAGTGCTTTACAGGGTGGAGGCTCACCCCTCCACTTT.

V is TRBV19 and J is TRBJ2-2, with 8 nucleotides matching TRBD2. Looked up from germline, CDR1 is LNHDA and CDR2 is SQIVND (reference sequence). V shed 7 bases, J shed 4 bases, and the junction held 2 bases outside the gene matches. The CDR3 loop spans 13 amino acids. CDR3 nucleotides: TGTGCCAGTAACGCGGGGGGCACCGGGGAGCTGTTTTTT. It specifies CASNAGGTGELFF.

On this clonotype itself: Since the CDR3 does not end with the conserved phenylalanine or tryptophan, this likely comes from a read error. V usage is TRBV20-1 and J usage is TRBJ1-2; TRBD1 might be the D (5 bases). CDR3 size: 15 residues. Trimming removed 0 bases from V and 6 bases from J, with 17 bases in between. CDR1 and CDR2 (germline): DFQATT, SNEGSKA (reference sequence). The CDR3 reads CSARDQLRDRNGYTL. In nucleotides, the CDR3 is TGCAGTGCTAGAGATCAGTTACGGGACCGGAATGGCTACACCCTC.

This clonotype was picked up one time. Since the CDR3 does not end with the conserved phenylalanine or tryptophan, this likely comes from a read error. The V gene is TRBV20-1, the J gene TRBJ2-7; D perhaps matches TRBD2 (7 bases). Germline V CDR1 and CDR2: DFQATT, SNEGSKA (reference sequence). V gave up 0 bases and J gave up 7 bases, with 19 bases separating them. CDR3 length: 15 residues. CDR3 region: CSARDEGGDAGEQYL. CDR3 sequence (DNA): TGCAGTGCTAGAGATGAGGGGGGGGACGCCGGGGAGCAGTACCTC.

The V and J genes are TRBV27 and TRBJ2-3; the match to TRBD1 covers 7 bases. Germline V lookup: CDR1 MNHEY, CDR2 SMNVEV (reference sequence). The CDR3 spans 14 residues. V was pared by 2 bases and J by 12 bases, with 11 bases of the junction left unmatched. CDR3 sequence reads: CASSLLGTDQLQYF. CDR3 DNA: TGTGCCAGCAGTTTACTCGGGACAGACCAACTCCAGTATTTT.

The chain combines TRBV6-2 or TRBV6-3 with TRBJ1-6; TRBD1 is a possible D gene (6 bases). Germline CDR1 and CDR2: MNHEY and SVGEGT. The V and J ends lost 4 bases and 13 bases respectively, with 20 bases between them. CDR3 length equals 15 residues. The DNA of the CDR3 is TGTGCCAGCAGTTCCTCCGGGACACCGGCGTCTCCCCTCCACTTT. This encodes CASSSSGTPASPLHF.

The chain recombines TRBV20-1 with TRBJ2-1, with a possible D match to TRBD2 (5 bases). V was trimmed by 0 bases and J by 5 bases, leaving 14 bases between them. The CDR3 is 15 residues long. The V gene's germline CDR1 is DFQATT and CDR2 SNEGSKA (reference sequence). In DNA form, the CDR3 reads TGCAGTGCTAGAGAATTTACGGGGTGGGACAATGAGCAGTTCTTC. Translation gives CSAREFTGWDNEQFF.

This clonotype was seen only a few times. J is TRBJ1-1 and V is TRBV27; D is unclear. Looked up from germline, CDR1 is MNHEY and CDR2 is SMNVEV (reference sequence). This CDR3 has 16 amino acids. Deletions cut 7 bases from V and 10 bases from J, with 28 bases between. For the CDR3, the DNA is TGTGCCAGCAATGCGGCGGCCGATATTAATCTTCGTGGAGCTTTCTTT. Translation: CASNAAADINLRGAFF.

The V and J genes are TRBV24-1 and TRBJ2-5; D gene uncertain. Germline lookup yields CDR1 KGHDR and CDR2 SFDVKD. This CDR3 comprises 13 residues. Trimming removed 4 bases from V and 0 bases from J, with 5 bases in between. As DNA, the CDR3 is TGTGCCACCAGTGACAGTTACCAAGAGACCCAGTACTTC. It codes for CATSDSYQETQYF.

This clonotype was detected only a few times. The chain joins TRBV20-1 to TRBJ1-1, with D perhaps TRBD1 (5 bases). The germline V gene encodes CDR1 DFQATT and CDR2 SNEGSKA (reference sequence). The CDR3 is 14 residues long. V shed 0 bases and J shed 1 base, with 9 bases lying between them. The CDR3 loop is CSARDPRGNTEAFF. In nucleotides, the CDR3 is TGCAGTGCTAGAGATCCGAGGGGGAACACTGAAGCTTTCTTT.

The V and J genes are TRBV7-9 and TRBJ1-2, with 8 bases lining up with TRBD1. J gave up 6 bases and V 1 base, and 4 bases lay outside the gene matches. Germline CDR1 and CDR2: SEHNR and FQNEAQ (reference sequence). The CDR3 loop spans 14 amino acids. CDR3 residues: CASSLDRGRDGYTF. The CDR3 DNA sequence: TGTGCCAGCAGCTTAGACAGGGGGAGAGATGGCTACACCTTC.

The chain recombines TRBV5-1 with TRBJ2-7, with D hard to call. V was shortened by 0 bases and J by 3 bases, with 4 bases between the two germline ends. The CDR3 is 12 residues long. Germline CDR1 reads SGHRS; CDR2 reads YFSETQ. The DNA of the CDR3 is TGCGCCAGCAGCTTGGAGGGCTACGAGCAGTACTTC. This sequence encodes CASSLEGYEQYF.

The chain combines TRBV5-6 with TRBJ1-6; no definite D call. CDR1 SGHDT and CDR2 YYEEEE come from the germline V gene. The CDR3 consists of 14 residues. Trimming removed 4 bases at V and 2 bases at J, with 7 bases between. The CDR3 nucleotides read TGTGCCAGCAGCCATATGGCCTATAATTCACCCCTCCACTTT. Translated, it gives CASSHMAYNSPLHF.